This TCR beta chain was recorded in a study of control samples from healthy donors and cancer patients. Germline V CDR1 and CDR2: MNHEY, SMNVEV (reference sequence). CDR3 length equals 14 residues. The V and J ends lost 6 bases and 2 bases respectively, with 14 bases between them. Produced via immunoSEQ multiplex PCR; TCRdb's table is partial and in-frame only. The sample yields approximately 97,000 clones, 90% to 95% seen once. The clonotype was recovered from a young woman in good health. Sequencing was performed on blood. The chain couples TRBV27 to TRBJ2-7, with D perhaps assigned TRBD1 or TRBD2 (6 bases each). For the CDR3, the DNA is TGTGCCAGCAGCCCTTGGGGGGCTCCCTACGAGCAGTACTTC. As protein: CASSPWGAPYEQYF.